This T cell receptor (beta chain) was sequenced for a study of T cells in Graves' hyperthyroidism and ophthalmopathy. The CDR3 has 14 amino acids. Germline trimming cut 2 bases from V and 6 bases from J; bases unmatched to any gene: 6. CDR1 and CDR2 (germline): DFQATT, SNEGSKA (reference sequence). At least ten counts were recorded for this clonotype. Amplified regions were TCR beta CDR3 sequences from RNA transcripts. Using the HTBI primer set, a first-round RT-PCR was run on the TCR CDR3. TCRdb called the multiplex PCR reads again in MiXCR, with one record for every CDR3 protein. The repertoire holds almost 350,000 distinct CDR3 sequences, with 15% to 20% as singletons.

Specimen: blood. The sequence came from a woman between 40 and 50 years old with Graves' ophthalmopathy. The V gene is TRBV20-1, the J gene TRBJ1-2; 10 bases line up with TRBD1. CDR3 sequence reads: CSARPGQGLDGYTF. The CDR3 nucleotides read TGCAGTGCTAGACCGGGACAGGGGTTGGATGGCTACACCTTC.